These 32 T cell receptor beta chains were all obtained from the same sample, sequenced in a study of radiotherapy plus CTLA-4 blockade in lung cancer. Here immunoSEQ multiplex PCR was the method, and the copy in TCRdb shows in-frame clones only, minus some. The table has some 40,000 clones, approximately 79% seen once. This material consisted of peripheral blood, taken from a patient treated with radiotherapy plus ipilimumab. All receptors come from a human donor with non-small cell lung cancer that progressed on radiotherapy plus ipilimumab.

The CDR3 DNA follows: TGCGCCAGCAGGACAGGGGACACTGAAGCTTTCTTT. As protein: CASRTGDTEAFF. The rearrangement joins TRBV10-2 to TRBJ1-1; TRBD1 matches 8 bases. Germline loops: CDR1 WSHSY, CDR2 SAAADI. After removal of 6 bases from V and 3 bases from J, the junction contained 0 bases not matched to a gene. CDR3 length: 12 residues.

The chain couples TRBV11-1 to TRBJ2-5; 9 nucleotides align to TRBD1. After removal of 1 base from V and 2 bases from J, the junction contained 5 bases not matched to a gene. Germline assignment: CDR1 SGHAT and CDR2 FQDESV (reference sequence). This CDR3 comprises 16 residues. CDR3 amino acids: CASSLDGTGKQETQYF. The CDR3 DNA is TGTGCCAGCAGCTTAGATGGGACAGGGAAACAAGAGACCCAGTACTTC.

The rearrangement uses TRBV5-5 and TRBJ2-7; 9 bases map to TRBD1. This CDR3 comprises 16 residues. After removal of 0 bases from V and 7 bases from J, the junction contained 11 bases not matched to a gene. Germline values: CDR1 SGHKS, CDR2 YYEKEE (reference sequence). The CDR3 protein is CASSLAGQGSFGEQYF. As DNA, the CDR3 is TGTGCCAGCAGCTTGGCCGGACAGGGGTCCTTCGGGGAGCAGTACTTC.

The chain's CDR3 is CASSQTSHTDTQYF. CDR3 DNA: TGTGCCAGCAGCCAGACTAGTCACACAGATACGCAGTATTTT. V and J are TRBV7-2 and TRBJ2-3, with D possibly being TRBD2 (6 bases). The CDR3 has 14 residues. Germline V gene sequence: CDR1 SGHTA, CDR2 FQGNSA. V was trimmed by 5 bases and J by 2 bases, leaving 11 bases between them.

This sequence joins TRBV4-2 and TRBJ1-1; D unclear. Trimming removed 1 base from V and 11 bases from J, with 20 bases in between. From germline, CDR1 is LGHNA and CDR2 YNFKEQ. This CDR3 is 15 amino acids long. For the CDR3, the DNA is TGTGCCAGCAGCCAAGGCGATCCTAGCTGGCAGTCGGCTTTCTTT. It codes for CASSQGDPSWQSAFF.

The V and J genes are TRBV7-8 and TRBJ2-2, with 13 bases lining up with TRBD2. V trimming: 3 bases; J trimming: 4 bases; junction bases outside the gene matches: 11. CDR1 and CDR2 (germline): SGHVS, FQNEAQ. The CDR3 totals 19 residues. CDR3 sequence reads: CASSLSTSGGALGTGELFF. The CDR3 coding sequence is TGTGCCAGCAGCTTGTCAACTAGCGGGGGGGCCCTCGGCACCGGGGAGCTGTTTTTT.

CDR3 protein: CSVDYRTGTYYTF. CDR3 nucleotides: TGCAGCGTTGATTACCGGACAGGGACGTACTACACCTTC. The V gene is TRBV29-1, the J gene TRBJ1-2, with 8 positions matching TRBD1. J lost 10 bases, V lost 3 bases, and 10 bases had no gene match. Germline-derived CDR1 and CDR2 are SQVTM and ANQGSEA. The CDR3 contains 13 residues.

This clone was recorded a few times. This rearrangement joins TRBV11-2 to TRBJ2-6; no clear D. The CDR3 totals 14 residues. Germline V gives CDR1 SGHAT, CDR2 FQNNGV. The germline V and J ends were trimmed by 4 bases and 2 bases, with 6 bases remaining between them. In DNA, the CDR3 is TGTGCCAGCAGCTCTGAGGCTGGGGCCAACGTCCTGACTTTC. Its translation is CASSSEAGANVLTF.

This chain joins TRBV4-1 and TRBJ2-7; D remains unclear. V lost 0 bases and J lost 2, with 11 bases in between. The CDR3 spans 15 residues. Germline values: CDR1 MGHRA, CDR2 YSYEKL. The CDR3 spells CASSQDRHEAYEQYF. DNA for the CDR3: TGCGCCAGCAGCCAAGATCGCCACGAGGCCTACGAGCAGTACTTC.

The rearrangement links TRBV4-2 to TRBJ2-1; tentatively, D is TRBD2 (6 bases). V was pared by 4 bases and J by 7 bases, with 23 bases between. CDR1 is LGHNA and CDR2 is YNFKEQ in the germline V gene. This CDR3 contains 17 residues. The CDR3 here is CASSLRGLAGSGNEQFF. The CDR3 DNA reads TGTGCCAGCAGCCTAAGGGGTTTGGCGGGGTCAGGGAATGAGCAGTTCTTC.

This rearrangement joins TRBV7-9 to TRBJ2-3; D gene uncertain. Trimming cost V 5 bases and J 0 bases, with 12 bases left between them. The germline V gene encodes CDR1 SEHNR and CDR2 FQNEAQ (reference sequence). This CDR3 is 15 amino acids long. CDR3 DNA: TGTGCCAGCAGCCCAGCCAGGCATAGCACAGATACGCAGTATTTT. It encodes CASSPARHSTDTQYF.

This chain links TRBV11-2 with TRBJ1-1, with D possibly being TRBD1 (5 bases). V was clipped by 5 bases and J by 5 bases, with 12 bases between them. Germline CDR1 reads SGHAT; CDR2 reads FQNNGV. This CDR3 has 13 amino acids. The DNA of the CDR3 is TGTGCCAGCAGCATACACCGGGGGACTGAAGCTTTCTTT. Its translation is CASSIHRGTEAFF.

The rearrangement links TRBV7-9 to TRBJ2-5; TRBD2 aligns across 9 bases. CDR3 size: 13 residues. The J segment lost 3 bases and the V segment lost 6 bases, leaving 2 bases of the junction unmatched. Germline V gene sequence: CDR1 SEHNR, CDR2 FQNEAQ (reference sequence). CDR3 DNA: TGTGCCAGCAGTCAGCGGGGGGAAGAGACCCAGTACTTC. Translated: CASSQRGEETQYF.

This clone has a handful of counts. This sequence joins TRBV19 and TRBJ1-2; no firm D call. The CDR3 length is 11 residues. Trimming removed 5 bases at V and 5 bases at J, with 6 bases between. Germline CDR1 is LNHDA and CDR2 is SQIVND (reference sequence). CDR3 coding DNA: TGTGCCAGTAGTGCAGGATATGGCTACACCTTC. Protein product: CASSAGYGYTF.

There are a few counts of this clone. The rearrangement uses TRBV6-1 and TRBJ2-5; 12 bases are shared with TRBD2. J gave up 5 bases and V 1 base, and 11 bases lay outside the gene matches. The CDR3 has 18 residues. Per the germline V gene, CDR1 is MNHNS and CDR2 is SASEGT. CDR3 amino acids: CASSEEWLAGGLRETQYF. The CDR3 coding sequence is TGTGCCAGCAGTGAAGAGTGGCTAGCGGGGGGGCTCCGGGAGACCCAGTACTTC.

The chain recombines TRBV5-1 with TRBJ1-4; the D is unclear. Trimming pared 0 bases from V and 8 bases from J, leaving 14 bases between. Germline V gene sequence: CDR1 SGHRS, CDR2 YFSETQ. This CDR3 spans 15 amino acids. The DNA for the CDR3 is TGCGCCAGCAGCTTGGCGGGCGGGTTTCTGGAAAAACTGTTTTTT. It yields the protein CASSLAGGFLEKLFF.

A word on this clone: An end of the junction differs from the germline gene, which may be a read error. V usage is TRBV7-7 and J usage is TRBJ2-7, with D possibly matching TRBD1 (6 bases). Germline loops: CDR1 SSHAT, CDR2 FNYEAQ (reference sequence). The CDR3 runs to 15 residues. The CDR3 reads CASSEGHQGSYEQYF. CDR3 nucleotides: TGTGCTAGCAGCGAGGGACACCAGGGCTCCTACGAGCAGTACTTC.

This chain connects TRBV5-1 to TRBJ2-1, with 7 bases aligning to TRBD2. CDR3 size: 14 residues. Germline trimming cut 5 bases from V and 9 bases from J; bases unmatched to any gene: 11. Germline assignment: CDR1 SGHRS and CDR2 YFSETQ. In DNA form, the CDR3 reads TGCGCCAGCAGGCGAGCGGGATGGCCCACTGAGCAGTTCTTC. Translation: CASRRAGWPTEQFF.

There are a few counts of this clone. This sequence joins TRBV5-1 and TRBJ1-1, with 7 nucleotides matching TRBD1. CDR1 and CDR2 (germline): SGHRS, YFSETQ. Trimming at V came to 2 bases and at J to 10 bases, leaving 8 bases not matched to a gene. This CDR3 has 13 residues. The CDR3 DNA sequence: TGCGCCAGCAGCTTAATCGGACAGGCAGGAGCTTTCTTT. Translating it yields CASSLIGQAGAFF.

CDR3 protein: CSVGSQGRWDEQYF. CDR3 sequence (DNA): TGCAGCGTTGGGTCTCAGGGGCGGTGGGACGAGCAGTACTTC. V usage is TRBV29-1 and J usage is TRBJ2-7; the D gene is possibly TRBD1 (6 bases). CDR1 SQVTM and CDR2 ANQGSEA come from the germline V gene. The V and J ends lost 4 bases and 5 bases respectively, with 18 bases between them. The CDR3 totals 14 residues.

This CDR3 reads CASSQVAGVERGQYF. The CDR3 DNA follows: TGTGCCAGCAGCCAAGTAGCGGGGGTCGAAAGGGGGCAGTACTTC. V and J are TRBV14 and TRBJ2-7; TRBD2 aligns across 9 bases. Germline CDR1 and CDR2: SGHDN and FVKESK. V gave up 1 base and J gave up 9 bases; unmatched junction bases: 10. This CDR3 spans 15 amino acids.

The chain combines TRBV5-1 with TRBJ1-1; no reliable D call. Between the trimmed V and J ends, which lost 4 bases and 11 bases, there was a span of 12 bases. The CDR3 is made up of 11 amino acids. Germline V lookup: CDR1 SGHRS, CDR2 YFSETQ. CDR3 coding DNA: TGCGCCAGCAGCGGTAGTGGCGGGGCTTTCTTT. This sequence encodes CASSGSGGAFF.

The V call is TRBV2, the J call TRBJ2-7, with TRBD2 matching 13 bases. In germline, CDR1 is SNHLY, CDR2 FYNNEI. The length of the CDR3 is 18 residues. Unmatched junction bases numbered 12, after V lost 5 bases and J lost 2 bases. The CDR3 here is CASSQPGLAGLWAYEQYF. Written as DNA, the CDR3 is TGTGCCAGCAGTCAACCGGGACTAGCGGGGTTATGGGCCTACGAGCAGTACTTC. Based on the CDR3 plus reference TRBV2 and TRBJ2-7, the full variable domain is EPEVTQTPSHQVTQMGQEVILRCVPISNHLYFYWYRQILGQKVEFLVSFYNNEISEKSEIFDDQFSVERPDGSNFTLKIRSTKLEDSAMYFCASSQPGLAGLWAYEQYFGPGTRLTVT.

The chain employs TRBV27 and TRBJ2-1, with 11 positions matching TRBD2. The J segment lost 4 bases and the V segment lost 2 bases, leaving 7 bases of the junction unmatched. CDR1 and CDR2 from the germline V gene are MNHEY and SMNVEV (reference sequence). The CDR3 consists of 17 residues. The CDR3 region is CASSLRPGTSGYNEQFF. The DNA of the CDR3 is TGTGCCAGCAGTTTACGTCCCGGGACTAGCGGATACAATGAGCAGTTCTTC.

This clone was counted a single time. A read error may produce the germline difference seen at one junction end. This chain connects TRBV11-2 to TRBJ2-7, with TRBD1 as a possible D gene (6 bases). Germline V CDR1 and CDR2: SGHAT, FQNNGV. The CDR3 runs to 14 residues. The CDR3 DNA reads TGTGCCAGCAGCCTAGACAGGTTGTCCTACGAGCAGTACTTC. Its protein product is CASSLDRLSYEQYF.

This chain connects TRBV19 to TRBJ1-2; possible D gene TRBD1, 5 bases. CDR3 length: 15 residues. From germline, CDR1 is LNHDA and CDR2 SQIVND (reference sequence). Deletions cut 0 bases from V and 4 bases from J, with 12 bases between. The DNA for the CDR3 is TGTGCCAGTAGTATAGATGGAGGGACCGGCTATGGCTACACCTTC. Protein product: CASSIDGGTGYGYTF. The full variable domain, with the rest looked up from reference TRBV19 and TRBJ1-2, is DGGITQSPKYLFRKEGQNVTLSCEQNLNHDAMYWYRQDPGQGLRLIYYSQIVNDFQKGDIAEGYSVSREKKESFPLTVTSAQKNPTAFYLCASSIDGGTGYGYTFGSGTRLTVV.

The gene calls are TRBV7-6 and TRBJ2-1; 7 positions match TRBD1. The CDR3 runs to 15 residues. Trimming cost V 1 base and J 7 bases; bases outside gene matches: 7. The germline V gene has CDR1 SGHVS and CDR2 FNYEAQ. The DNA for the CDR3 is TGTGCCAGCAGCTTAGGTGAGGGGGCGCGAAATGAGCAGTTCTTC. Amino acids: CASSLGEGARNEQFF.

This chain connects TRBV28 to TRBJ2-3; TRBD2 might be the D (6 bases). The length of the CDR3 is 16 residues. Germline assignment: CDR1 MDHEN and CDR2 SYDVKM. V was clipped by 5 bases and J by 2 bases, with 17 bases between them. CDR3 loop: CASSRPLAAPTDTQYF. The CDR3 DNA reads as TGTGCCAGCAGTCGACCTTTAGCGGCTCCCACAGATACGCAGTATTTT.

J is TRBJ1-1 and V is TRBV19; possible D gene TRBD1, 5 bases. The germline V and J ends were trimmed by 8 bases and 1 base, with 14 bases remaining between them. Germline V gene sequence: CDR1 LNHDA, CDR2 SQIVND (reference sequence). The CDR3 sequence is 14 residues long. Here the CDR3 reads CASSPQGPNTEAFF. CDR3 DNA sequence: TGTGCCAGTTCACCCCAGGGCCCGAACACTGAAGCTTTCTTT. Filled out from reference TRBV19 and TRBJ1-1, the complete variable domain reads DGGITQSPKYLFRKEGQNVTLSCEQNLNHDAMYWYRQDPGQGLRLIYYSQIVNDFQKGDIAEGYSVSREKKESFPLTVTSAQKNPTAFYLCASSPQGPNTEAFFGQGTRLTVV.

This clone was detected a few times. The CDR3 protein is CASRETTNEKLFF. DNA for the CDR3: TGTGCCAGCCGGGAGACAACTAATGAAAAACTGTTTTTT. The chain joins TRBV6-6 to TRBJ1-4; D not certain. The germline V gene encodes CDR1 MNHNY and CDR2 SVGAGI (reference sequence). There are 13 residues in the CDR3. V was cut by 8 bases and J by 0 bases, with 7 bases left in between.

This rearrangement joins TRBV18 to TRBJ1-5; D is undetermined. Germline V gene sequence: CDR1 KGHSH, CDR2 LQKENI. V lost 6 bases and J lost 1, with 16 bases in between. This CDR3 comprises 16 residues. Written as DNA, the CDR3 is TGTGCCAGCTCTCCCTTTATGGGAGAAAGCAATCAGCCCCAGCATTTT. Protein: CASSPFMGESNQPQHF.

This clone showed up just once. The chain links TRBV5-1 to TRBJ2-1; 7 nucleotides agree with TRBD2. The germline CDR1 and CDR2 sequences are SGHRS and YFSETQ. The junction had 3 bases not matched to a gene; V was cut back by 0 bases and J by 3 bases. The CDR3 length is 15 residues. CDR3 region: CASSLGGGFYNEQFF. CDR3 DNA sequence: TGCGCCAGCAGCTTGGGCGGGGGATTCTACAATGAGCAGTTCTTC.